This TCR beta chain emerged from a study of CD8 T cells in ankylosing spondylitis. Many counts were recorded for this clonotype. Antigen specificity is unknown. Trimming stripped 2 bases from V and 7 bases from J, with 6 bases between. The CDR3 runs to 11 residues. From germline, CDR1 is ENHRY and CDR2 SYGVKD. MiXCR, run by TCRdb on the 5' RACE reads, gives a single entry per CDR3 protein. The sample includes 50,000 to 75,000 distinct CDR3 sequences, 6% to 8% seen only once; the top ten take approximately 5%. Study observations and caveats: A CD8+ phenotype characterized the disease-linked clones, which were relatively rare in peripheral blood.

V gene TRBV10-3 combines with J gene TRBJ2-7; D remains ambiguous. Sequenced: synovial fluid, either unsorted or a sorted T cell fraction (not recorded which). This receptor was identified in a male donor with ankylosing spondylitis. CDR3 DNA sequence: TGTGCCATCAGTGAGACGGCAGAGCAGTACTTC. Encoded protein: CAISETAEQYF.